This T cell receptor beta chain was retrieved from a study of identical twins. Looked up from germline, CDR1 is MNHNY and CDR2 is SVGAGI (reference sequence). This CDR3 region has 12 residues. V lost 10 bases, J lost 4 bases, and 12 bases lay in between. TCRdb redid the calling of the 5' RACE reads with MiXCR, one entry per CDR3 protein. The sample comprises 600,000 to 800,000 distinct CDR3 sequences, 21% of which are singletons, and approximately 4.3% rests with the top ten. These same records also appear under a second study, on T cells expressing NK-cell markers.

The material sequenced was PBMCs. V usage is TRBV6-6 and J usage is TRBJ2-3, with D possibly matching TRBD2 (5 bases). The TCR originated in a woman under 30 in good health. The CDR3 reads CATGVSPDTQYF. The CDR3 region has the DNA TGTGCCACCGGGGTTAGCCCAGATACGCAGTATTTT.